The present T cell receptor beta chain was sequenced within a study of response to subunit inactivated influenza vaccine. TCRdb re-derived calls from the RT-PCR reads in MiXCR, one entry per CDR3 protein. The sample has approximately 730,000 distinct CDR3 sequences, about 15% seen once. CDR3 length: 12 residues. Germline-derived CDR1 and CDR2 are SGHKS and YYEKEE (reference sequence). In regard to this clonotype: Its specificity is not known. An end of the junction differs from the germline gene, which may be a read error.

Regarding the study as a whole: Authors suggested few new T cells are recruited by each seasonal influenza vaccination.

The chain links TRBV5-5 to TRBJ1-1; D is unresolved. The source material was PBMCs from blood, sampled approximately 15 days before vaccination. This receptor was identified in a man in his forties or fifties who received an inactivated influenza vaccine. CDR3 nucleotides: TGTGCCAGCAACCACATGAACACCGAAGCTTTCTTT. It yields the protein CASNHMNTEAFF.